This passage covers 29 T cell receptor beta chains from one sample sequenced in a study of neurological immune-mediated disorders. TCRdb re-called the 5' RACE reads through MiXCR, storing one row per CDR3 protein. The top ten hold under 4.5% of the sample, which has around 69,000 distinct CDR3 sequences, nearly 3.5% seen once. The sample comprised PBMCs. The origin of the receptors is a man aged 40-49 years with multiple sclerosis.

This clonotype was seen at least ten times. V gene TRBV10-3 combines with J gene TRBJ1-2; D remains ambiguous. The CDR3 is 13 amino acids. V shed 2 bases and J shed 4 bases, with 8 bases lying between them. In germline, CDR1 is ENHRY, CDR2 SYGVKD. CDR3 coding DNA: TGTGCCATCAGTGAGAAGGGAGGCTATGGCTACACCTTC. Its protein product is CAISEKGGYGYTF.

This clonotype appeared many times. The CDR3: CASSPAWDYNEQFF. CDR3 nucleotide sequence: TGTGCCAGCAGTCCTGCCTGGGACTACAATGAGCAGTTCTTC. The chain combines TRBV27 with TRBJ2-1; no clear D gene. The ends were cut back, 5 bases at V and 3 bases at J, with 11 bases in the middle. CDR1 is MNHEY, CDR2 SMNVEV, per germline (reference sequence). CDR3 size: 14 residues.

Ten or more counts support this clonotype. The rearrangement links TRBV12-3 or TRBV12-4 to TRBJ1-1; D is uncertain. The V end was cut by 1 base, the J end by 1 base, with 7 bases between. The CDR3 is 14 residues long. CDR3 sequence reads: CASSLGSPNTEAFF. CDR3 sequence (DNA): TGTGCCAGCAGTTTAGGCAGTCCGAACACTGAAGCTTTCTTT.

This clonotype was seen repeatedly, ten times or more. The rearrangement uses TRBV27 and TRBJ2-1; D not certain. Trimming took 2 bases from V and 4 from J, leaving 9 bases between them. The CDR3 loop spans 14 amino acids. The germline V gene has CDR1 MNHEY and CDR2 SMNVEV (reference sequence). As DNA, the CDR3 is TGTGCCAGCAGTTTAGGCGGAGCTTACAATGAGCAGTTCTTC. It codes for CASSLGGAYNEQFF.

This clonotype was detected ten times or more. The CDR3 here is CASSSGQGSREQYF. For the CDR3, the DNA is TGTGCCAGCAGTTCGGGACAGGGTTCTCGAGAGCAGTACTTC. V and J are TRBV6-6 and TRBJ2-7, with 9 bases lining up with TRBD1. The germline V gene has CDR1 MNHNY and CDR2 SVGAGI (reference sequence). With V trimmed by 4 bases and J by 7 bases, 8 bases remained unmatched. This CDR3 spans 14 amino acids.

Many counts were recorded for this clonotype. This chain connects TRBV10-3 to TRBJ1-6; D perhaps matches TRBD1 (5 bases). The CDR3 has 14 residues. Trimming removed 7 bases from V and 9 bases from J, with 16 bases in between. CDR1 ENHRY and CDR2 SYGVKD come from the germline V gene. The CDR3 loop is CAINRDAGGSPLHF. The CDR3, as DNA: TGTGCCATCAATCGGGACGCGGGTGGTTCACCCCTCCACTTT.

The sample holds many counts of this clonotype. The CDR3 loop reads CASSPKFNSNQPQHF. The CDR3 coding sequence is TGTGCCAGCAGCCCAAAATTCAATAGCAATCAGCCCCAGCATTTT. The chain links TRBV3-1 to TRBJ1-5; D is unclear. This CDR3 is 15 amino acids long. V was trimmed by 4 bases and J by 0 bases, leaving 10 bases between them. Germline-derived CDR1 and CDR2 are LGHDT and YNNKEL (reference sequence).

This clonotype was detected ten times or more. V usage is TRBV5-1 and J usage is TRBJ2-7; D call uncertain. The CDR3 length is 13 residues. Looked up from germline, CDR1 is SGHRS and CDR2 is YFSETQ. Trimming left V 4 bases short and J 2 bases short, with 10 bases between. The CDR3 loop is CASSLTGPYEQYF. The CDR3 nucleotides read TGCGCCAGCAGCCTCACCGGCCCCTACGAGCAGTACTTC.

There are a few counts of this clonotype. A much larger clone lies one base from this, so it may be a read error. V usage is TRBV7-6 and J usage is TRBJ2-1; 12 positions match TRBD2. This CDR3 has 14 residues. The germline V gene has CDR1 SGHVS and CDR2 FNYEAQ. Here the CDR3 DNA reads TGTGTCAGCAGCCTAGCGGGGGGGTACAATGAGCAGTTCTTC. Translation gives CVSSLAGGYNEQFF.

This clonotype showed up many times. The V and J genes are TRBV5-1 and TRBJ2-3; possibly TRBD1 for D (6 bases). The CDR3 runs to 14 residues. Trimming took 4 bases from V and 6 from J, leaving 15 bases between them. Germline V CDR1 and CDR2: SGHRS, YFSETQ. The DNA of the CDR3 is TGCGCCAGCAGCCCAGGACAGTTTAGGGATACGCAGTATTTT. It yields the protein CASSPGQFRDTQYF.

This clonotype was seen many times. This chain uses TRBV5-1 with TRBJ2-2; D unclear. This CDR3 contains 13 residues. Germline CDR1 reads SGHRS; CDR2 reads YFSETQ. Trimming shortened V by 1 base and J by 3 bases, and 4 bases separated the two germline ends. The CDR3 DNA follows: TGCGCCAGCAGCTTGACATACACCGGGGAGCTGTTTTTT. This gives the protein CASSLTYTGELFF.

This clonotype was seen only a few times. A much larger clonotype is one base distant, so this may be a read error. The chain couples TRBV12-3 or TRBV12-4 to TRBJ2-1, with D unresolved. V lost 5 bases to trimming and J lost 6 bases, with 17 bases between them. The CDR3 consists of 15 residues. The chain's CDR3 is CASSPEWIRVNEQFF. The CDR3 region has the DNA TGTGCCAGCAGTCCAGAATGGATAAGGGTCAATGAGCAGTTCTTC.

In its sample, this clonotype was seen many times. The V call is TRBV7-2, the J call TRBJ1-2; D call uncertain. With 5 bases removed from V and 4 bases from J, the gap between germline ends came to 14 bases. There are 14 residues in the CDR3. The V gene's germline CDR1 is SGHTA and CDR2 FQGNSA. In nucleotides, the CDR3 is TGTGCCAGCAGCCGCCCCCCGGACGGCTATGGCTACACCTTC. Amino acids: CASSRPPDGYGYTF.

This clonotype has a count of ten or more. The chain combines TRBV7-9 with TRBJ2-1; 8 nucleotides agree with TRBD2. This CDR3 spans 14 amino acids. V shed 5 bases, J shed 6 bases, and the junction held 6 bases outside the gene matches. Germline CDR1 SEHNR, CDR2 FQNEAQ (reference sequence). The CDR3 protein is CASSTPGGGNEQFF. DNA for the CDR3: TGTGCCAGCAGCACTCCGGGGGGGGGCAATGAGCAGTTCTTC.

Many counts were recorded for this clonotype. The chain employs TRBV5-1 and TRBJ2-7, with D uncertain. Trimming pared 0 bases from V and 6 bases from J, leaving 13 bases between. The CDR3 extends over 14 amino acids. Germline CDR1 is SGHRS and CDR2 is YFSETQ. The DNA for the CDR3 is TGCGCCAGCAGCTTGGGAGCATCCTCGGCCGAGCAGTACTTC. Protein product: CASSLGASSAEQYF.

This clonotype showed up many times. The chain employs TRBV12-3 or TRBV12-4 and TRBJ1-3; D is ambiguous. CDR3 size: 14 residues. Trimming shortened V by 8 bases and J by 4 bases, and 15 bases separated the two germline ends. The CDR3 here is CASGLPWIGNTIYF. In DNA, the CDR3 is TGTGCCAGCGGCCTCCCGTGGATCGGAAACACCATATATTTT.

This clonotype showed up many times. The V gene is TRBV18, the J gene TRBJ2-5; no definite D call. CDR1 KGHSH and CDR2 LQKENI come from the germline V gene. Trimming took 3 bases from V and 1 from J, leaving 12 bases between them. The CDR3 totals 15 residues. As DNA, the CDR3 is TGTGCCAGCTCACCCCGTCCGGACGTCCAAGAGACCCAGTACTTC. It translates to CASSPRPDVQETQYF.

This clonotype was observed at least ten times. The CDR3 DNA reads TGCAGTGCTAGAGTCATAACAGGGGGTCCCCTTTTCACAGATACGCAGTATTTT. Amino acid sequence: CSARVITGGPLFTDTQYF. The chain couples TRBV20-1 to TRBJ2-3; 8 bases are shared with TRBD1. The V and J ends lost 1 base and 2 bases, in that order; junction bases with no gene match: 14. CDR1 and CDR2 (germline): DFQATT, SNEGSKA (reference sequence). The CDR3 totals 18 residues.

This clonotype appeared many times. The chain uses TRBV7-9 and TRBJ2-3; D unclear. The CDR3 has 15 amino acids. Germline CDR1 reads SEHNR; CDR2 reads FQNEAQ (reference sequence). V lost 2 bases, J lost 2 bases, and 11 bases lay in between. DNA for the CDR3: TGTGCCAGCAGCTTATTTGGTAAATCCACAGATACGCAGTATTTT. Translating it yields CASSLFGKSTDTQYF.

There are many counts of this clonotype. V gene TRBV24-1 combines with J gene TRBJ2-5; 11 bases fit TRBD1. From germline, CDR1 is KGHDR and CDR2 SFDVKD. Losses at the gene ends were 4 bases for V and 5 bases for J; bases not matched to a gene: 8. The CDR3 is 16 amino acids. CDR3 DNA sequence: TGTGCCACCAGTGACCCAGGACAGGGGGCGGATGAGACCCAGTACTTC. Protein product: CATSDPGQGADETQYF.

The table lists this clonotype with many counts. V and J are TRBV7-2 and TRBJ2-3; no reliable D call. CDR1 is SGHTA, CDR2 FQGNSA, per germline. Trimming left V 0 bases short and J 2 bases short, with 12 bases between. The CDR3 runs 16 residues. As DNA, the CDR3 is TGTGCCAGCAGCTTAGCCAGAGCACGTATCACAGATACGCAGTATTTT. As protein: CASSLARARITDTQYF.

This clonotype was recorded at least ten times. The V gene is TRBV12-3 or TRBV12-4, the J gene TRBJ1-1; weak D call: TRBD1 (6 bases). With 4 bases removed from V and 0 bases from J, the gap between germline ends came to 18 bases. This CDR3 contains 17 residues. The CDR3: CASSSGYWTELNTEAFF. The CDR3 region has the DNA TGTGCCAGCAGTTCCGGCTATTGGACAGAATTGAACACTGAAGCTTTCTTT.

This clonotype was observed at least ten times. The chain employs TRBV5-5 and TRBJ1-6, with D unclear. Trimming shortened V by 3 bases and J by 3 bases, and 13 bases separated the two germline ends. The germline CDR1 and CDR2 sequences are SGHKS and YYEKEE (reference sequence). This CDR3 spans 16 amino acids. The CDR3 DNA is TGTGCCAGCAGCTCGGAAAGTGGTGTCTATAATTCACCCCTCCACTTT. It yields the protein CASSSESGVYNSPLHF.

As regards this clonotype: This may be a read error: a much more frequent sequence differs by one nucleotide. The chain employs TRBV5-6 and TRBJ2-3; D gene uncertain. There are 13 residues in the CDR3. Germline V gene sequence: CDR1 SGHDT, CDR2 YYEEEE. CDR3: CASSLGSGDKQYF. In nucleotides, the CDR3 is TGTGCCAGCAGCTTGGGGTCCGGAGATAAGCAGTATTTT. The full variable domain, completed using reference TRBV5-6 and TRBJ2-3, is DAGVTQSPTHLIKTRGQQVTLRCSPKSGHDTVSWYQQALGQGPQFIFQYYEEEERQRGNFPDRFSGHQFPNYSSELNVNALLLGDSALYLCASSLGSGDKQYFGPGTRLTVL.

This clonotype was detected many times. The CDR3 spells CASSDSSGSADTQYF. In DNA, the CDR3 is TGTGCCAGCAGTGACTCCTCAGGGAGCGCAGATACGCAGTATTTT. The V call is TRBV6-4, the J call TRBJ2-3; the D call may be TRBD1 or TRBD2 (5 bases each). The germline V gene encodes CDR1 MRHNA and CDR2 SNTAGT. The CDR3 loop spans 15 amino acids. Trimming cost V 0 bases and J 4 bases, with 11 bases left between them.

This clonotype was counted many times. The chain joins TRBV12-3 or TRBV12-4 to TRBJ2-1; 7 bases map to TRBD2. The CDR3 is 16 amino acids. V lost 6 bases to trimming and J lost 1 base; unmatched junction nucleotides: 9. The DNA for the CDR3 is TGTGCCAGCAGGCCTCGCGGACTAGGGTCCTACAATGAGCAGTTCTTC. Residues: CASRPRGLGSYNEQFF.

This clonotype was detected ten times or more. The V call is TRBV20-1, the J call TRBJ1-2; D unresolved. The CDR3 runs to 13 residues. Trimming shortened V by 3 bases and J by 2 bases, and 10 bases separated the two germline ends. Germline V gene lookup returns CDR1 DFQATT and CDR2 SNEGSKA (reference sequence). The CDR3 DNA reads TGCAGTGCTAGCCGGCTTGGGAACTATGGCTACACCTTC. This gives the protein CSASRLGNYGYTF.

This clonotype was counted many times. The chain has TRBV29-1 and TRBJ2-5, with a tentative D call TRBD2 (6 bases). CDR1 is SQVTM, CDR2 ANQGSEA, per germline. V lost 5 bases and J lost 2, with 18 bases in between. The CDR3 runs 15 residues. CDR3 coding DNA: TGCAGCGTTTCCCCGACTCGCGGGGCGCAAGAGACCCAGTACTTC. Translating it yields CSVSPTRGAQETQYF.

The sample holds many counts of this clonotype. The chain couples TRBV7-3 to TRBJ2-1, with D possibly being TRBD2 (7 bases). From germline, CDR1 is SGHTA and CDR2 FQGTGA. The CDR3 is made up of 15 amino acids. V lost 5 bases and J lost 5, with 16 bases in between. CDR3: CASSPNRGGNNEQFF. The CDR3 DNA sequence: TGTGCCAGCAGCCCGAATAGGGGGGGAAACAATGAGCAGTTCTTC.